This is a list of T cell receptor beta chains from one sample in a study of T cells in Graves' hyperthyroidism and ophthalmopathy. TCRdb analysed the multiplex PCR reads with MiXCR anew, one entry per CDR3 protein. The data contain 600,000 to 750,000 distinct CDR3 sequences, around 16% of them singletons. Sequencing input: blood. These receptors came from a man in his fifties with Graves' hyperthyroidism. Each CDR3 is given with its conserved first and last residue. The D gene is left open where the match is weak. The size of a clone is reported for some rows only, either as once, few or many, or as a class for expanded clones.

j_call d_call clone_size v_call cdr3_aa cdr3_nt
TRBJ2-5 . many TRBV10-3 CAISEPGSGETQYF TGTGCCATCAGTGAGCCGGGCTCTGGGGAGACCCAGTACTTC
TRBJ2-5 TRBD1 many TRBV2 CASIKTGLPRETQYF TGTGCCAGCATCAAGACAGGGTTGCCTAGGGAGACCCAGTACTTC
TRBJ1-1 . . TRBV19 CASSTTTALNTEAFF TGTGCCAGTAGCACGACGACAGCCCTGAACACTGAAGCTTTCTTT
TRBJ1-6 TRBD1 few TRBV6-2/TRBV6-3 CASRRDRAGNSPLHF TGTGCCAGCAGACGGGACAGGGCAGGCAATTCACCCCTCCACTTT
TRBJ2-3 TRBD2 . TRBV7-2 CASSLEIVAGGPSDTQYF TGTGCCAGCAGCTTAGAGATTGTCGCGGGAGGGCCCTCAGATACGCAGTATTTT
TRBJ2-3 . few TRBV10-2 CASSDADEGADTQYF TGCGCCAGCAGTGATGCGGACGAAGGGGCAGATACGCAGTATTTT
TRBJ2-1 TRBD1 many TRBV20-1 CSAREDRGSNEQFF TGCAGTGCTAGAGAGGACAGGGGTAGCAATGAGCAGTTCTTC
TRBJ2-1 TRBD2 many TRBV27 CASRNRLAGDNEQFF TGTGCCAGCCGTAATCGACTAGCGGGGGACAATGAGCAGTTCTTC
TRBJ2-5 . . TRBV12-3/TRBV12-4 CASSLKETQHF TGTGCCAGCAGTTTGAAGGAGACCCAGCACTTC
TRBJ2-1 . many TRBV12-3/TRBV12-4 CASRNTGPVSYNEQFF TGTGCCAGCAGGAATACAGGCCCAGTGTCCTACAATGAGCAGTTCTTC
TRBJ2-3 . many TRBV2 CASPGGEAGVRITDTQYF TGTGCCAGCCCGGGGGGCGAGGCGGGAGTCCGAATCACAGATACGCAGTATTTT
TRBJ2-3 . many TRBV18 CASSPLAGQADTQYF TGTGCCAGCTCACCCCTAGCGGGACAGGCAGATACGCAGTATTTT
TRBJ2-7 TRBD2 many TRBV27 CASSFLAGVTYEQYF TGTGCCAGCAGTTTTTTGGCGGGGGTTACCTACGAGCAGTACTTC
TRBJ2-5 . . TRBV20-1 CSANPNGGRQETQYF TGCAGTGCTAACCCAAATGGGGGGCGGCAGGAGACCCAGTACTTC
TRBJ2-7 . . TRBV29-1 CSVGGSSQPPYEQYF TGCAGCGTGGGGGGATCATCCCAACCACCCTACGAGCAGTACTTC
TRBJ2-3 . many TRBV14 CASSQEGLADTQYF TGTGCCAGCAGCCAAGAAGGGCTGGCGGATACGCAGTATTTT
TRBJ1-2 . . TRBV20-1 CSARDVPGPGPGGYTF TGCAGTGCTAGAGATGTACCGGGACCGGGCCCAGGAGGCTACACCTTC
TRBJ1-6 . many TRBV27 CASSSSRINNSPLHF TGTGCCAGCAGTTCGTCTCGGATAAATAATTCACCCCTCCACTTT
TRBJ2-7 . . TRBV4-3 CASSQMGDFTYEQYF TGCGCCAGCAGCCAGATGGGGGACTTCACCTACGAGCAGTACTTC
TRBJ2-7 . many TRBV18 CASSPSTPGSFADEQYF TGTGCCAGCTCACCGTCGACCCCGGGCTCCTTCGCTGACGAGCAGTACTTC
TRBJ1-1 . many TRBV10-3 CAISESDRSRNTEAFF TGTGCCATCAGTGAGTCAGACAGAAGTAGAAACACTGAAGCTTTCTTT
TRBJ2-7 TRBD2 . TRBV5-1 CASSSPGLAGVLGQYF TGCGCCAGCAGCTCTCCGGGACTAGCGGGAGTTTTGGGGCAGTACTTC
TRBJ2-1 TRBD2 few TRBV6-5 CASSYSSGTTNNEQFF TGTGCCAGCAGTTACTCGTCCGGGACTACGAACAATGAGCAGTTCTTC
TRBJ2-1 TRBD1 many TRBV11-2 CASSLAGRTGEYNEQFF TGTGCCAGCAGCTTAGCTGGTCGGACAGGGGAATACAATGAGCAGTTCTTC
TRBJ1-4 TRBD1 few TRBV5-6 CASSYDRVPEKLFF TGTGCCAGCAGCTACGACAGGGTCCCTGAAAAACTGTTTTTT